Listed below are T cell receptor beta chains from one sample, sequenced in a study of T cells in Graves' hyperthyroidism and ophthalmopathy. One entry per CDR3 protein results from TCRdb running MiXCR on the multiplex PCR reads. This sample has hundreds of thousands of distinct CDR3 sequences, with more than 13% found just once. Sequencing was carried out using blood. The receptors shown here come from a woman under 40 with Graves' hyperthyroidism. The CDR3 runs from the conserved cysteine through the conserved F or W. Each record gives: J gene, D gene, clone size, V gene, CDR3 protein, CDR3 DNA. D genes are given only for firm matches. The size entry is marked missing in some rows and otherwise reads once, few, many or a size class.

j_gene: TRBJ2-5; d_gene: TRBD2; abundance: many; v_gene: TRBV27; CDR3aa: CASRRVAGGRQETQYF; CDR3nt: TGTGCCAGCAGGAGGGTAGCGGGAGGTCGCCAAGAGACCCAGTACTTC
j_gene: TRBJ1-1; d_gene: NA; abundance: NA; v_gene: TRBV27; CDR3aa: CASSWGRENTEAFF; CDR3nt: TGTGCCAGCAGTTGGGGCAGGGAGAACACTGAAGCTTTCTTT
j_gene: TRBJ2-1; d_gene: TRBD2; abundance: many; v_gene: TRBV11-2; CDR3aa: CASSDPFEGYGTSGREVSYNEQFF; CDR3nt: TGTGCCAGCAGCGATCCCTTTGAGGGGTACGGGACTAGCGGGAGGGAGGTTTCCTACAATGAGCAGTTCTTC
j_gene: TRBJ2-7; d_gene: TRBD2; abundance: few; v_gene: TRBV15; CDR3aa: CATSREAGVDEQYF; CDR3nt: TGTGCCACCAGCAGAGAGGCGGGAGTAGACGAGCAGTACTTC
j_gene: TRBJ2-5; d_gene: NA; abundance: NA; v_gene: TRBV20-1; CDR3aa: CSAEGMKVQETQYF; CDR3nt: TGCAGTGCTGAAGGAATGAAAGTTCAAGAGACCCAGTACTTC
j_gene: TRBJ1-2; d_gene: NA; abundance: many; v_gene: TRBV3-1; CDR3aa: CASSQQAVDYGYTF; CDR3nt: TGTGCCAGCAGCCAACAAGCCGTGGACTATGGCTACACCTTC
j_gene: TRBJ2-1; d_gene: TRBD2; abundance: few; v_gene: TRBV19; CDR3aa: CASSIMAGDNEQFF; CDR3nt: TGTGCCAGTAGTATAATGGCGGGAGATAATGAGCAGTTCTTC
j_gene: TRBJ1-4; d_gene: NA; abundance: many; v_gene: TRBV28; CDR3aa: CASSSTGFRTNEKLFF; CDR3nt: TGTGCCAGCAGCTCCACAGGGTTTAGGACTAATGAAAAACTGTTTTTT
j_gene: TRBJ2-7; d_gene: TRBD2; abundance: once; v_gene: TRBV7-2; CDR3aa: CASSLASGTGYEQYF; CDR3nt: TGTGCCAGCAGCTTAGCTAGCGGGACTGGCTACGAGCAGTACTTC
j_gene: TRBJ2-7; d_gene: TRBD2; abundance: few; v_gene: TRBV20-1; CDR3aa: CSAGSGGVYEQYF; CDR3nt: TGCAGTGCTGGTAGCGGGGGAGTCTACGAGCAGTACTTC
j_gene: TRBJ2-1; d_gene: TRBD2; abundance: NA; v_gene: TRBV20-1; CDR3aa: CSAARGSHLGNEQFF; CDR3nt: TGCAGTGCTGCGCGCGGGAGTCATTTGGGGAATGAGCAGTTCTTC
j_gene: TRBJ1-1; d_gene: NA; abundance: many; v_gene: TRBV7-2; CDR3aa: CASSPSGRTNTEAFF; CDR3nt: TGTGCCAGCAGCCCATCCGGACGGACGAACACTGAAGCTTTCTTT
j_gene: TRBJ2-1; d_gene: TRBD2; abundance: once; v_gene: TRBV20-1; CDR3aa: CSARDFSGTGNEQFF; CDR3nt: TGCAGTGCTAGAGATTTTAGCGGGACGGGCAATGAGCAGTTCTTC
j_gene: TRBJ2-6; d_gene: NA; abundance: many; v_gene: TRBV28; CDR3aa: CASSFARSGANVLTF; CDR3nt: TGTGCCAGCAGTTTCGCCCGCTCTGGGGCCAACGTCCTGACTTTC
j_gene: TRBJ2-1; d_gene: TRBD2; abundance: NA; v_gene: TRBV19; CDR3aa: CASSMSGGPINEQFF; CDR3nt: TGTGCCAGTAGTATGTCGGGAGGGCCGATAAATGAGCAGTTCTTC
j_gene: TRBJ2-5; d_gene: NA; abundance: many; v_gene: TRBV29-1; CDR3aa: CSVVPQETQYF; CDR3nt: TGCAGCGTTGTCCCGCAAGAGACCCAGTACTTC
j_gene: TRBJ2-7; d_gene: TRBD2; abundance: few; v_gene: TRBV7-2; CDR3aa: CASSTILAGRYEQYF; CDR3nt: TGTGCCAGCAGCACAATCCTAGCGGGCCGCTACGAGCAGTACTTC
j_gene: TRBJ2-7; d_gene: NA; abundance: few; v_gene: TRBV5-4; CDR3aa: CASSLEQGGAEQYF; CDR3nt: TGTGCCAGCAGCTTGGAACAGGGAGGGGCCGAGCAGTACTTC
j_gene: TRBJ2-7; d_gene: NA; abundance: few; v_gene: TRBV20-1; CDR3aa: CSARTSQGSSYEQYF; CDR3nt: TGCAGTGCCCGAACCTCACAGGGCAGCTCCTACGAGCAGTACTTC
j_gene: TRBJ1-1; d_gene: NA; abundance: many; v_gene: TRBV20-1; CDR3aa: CSASIGGTAFF; CDR3nt: TGCAGTGCTAGTATCGGGGGGACGGCTTTCTTT
j_gene: TRBJ1-6; d_gene: NA; abundance: many; v_gene: TRBV3-1; CDR3aa: CASSQVGVDSPLHF; CDR3nt: TGTGCCAGCAGCCAAGTAGGTGTGGATTCACCCCTCCACTTT
j_gene: TRBJ2-3; d_gene: NA; abundance: many; v_gene: TRBV2; CDR3aa: CASNRPSTDTQYF; CDR3nt: TGTGCCAGCAATCGGCCCAGCACAGATACGCAGTATTTT
j_gene: TRBJ2-1; d_gene: NA; abundance: NA; v_gene: TRBV5-1; CDR3aa: CASSFSLDEQFF; CDR3nt: TGCGCCAGCAGCTTCAGTCTCGATGAGCAGTTCTTC
j_gene: TRBJ2-1; d_gene: NA; abundance: NA; v_gene: TRBV6-1; CDR3aa: CASRVIGNEQFF; CDR3nt: TGTGCCAGCAGGGTCATAGGCAATGAGCAGTTCTTC
j_gene: TRBJ1-2; d_gene: TRBD1; abundance: many; v_gene: TRBV24-1; CDR3aa: CATSDGTGLIYTF; CDR3nt: TGTGCCACCAGTGACGGGACAGGGCTGATCTACACCTTC
j_gene: TRBJ2-5; d_gene: TRBD1; abundance: NA; v_gene: TRBV11-2; CDR3aa: CASSQGTEETQYF; CDR3nt: TGTGCCAGCAGCCAGGGGACAGAAGAGACCCAGTACTTC
j_gene: TRBJ1-2; d_gene: TRBD1; abundance: few; v_gene: TRBV7-2; CDR3aa: CASSSDRESIYGYTF; CDR3nt: TGTGCCAGCAGCTCCGACAGGGAATCTATCTATGGCTACACCTTC
j_gene: TRBJ1-4; d_gene: NA; abundance: NA; v_gene: TRBV14; CDR3aa: CASSQRTVTTNEKLFF; CDR3nt: TGTGCCAGCAGCCAGCGGACAGTTACAACTAATGAAAAACTGTTTTTT
j_gene: TRBJ2-2; d_gene: NA; abundance: few; v_gene: TRBV30; CDR3aa: CAWSRPPGELFF; CDR3nt: TGTGCCTGGAGTCGGCCCCCGGGGGAGCTGTTTTTT
j_gene: TRBJ2-1; d_gene: NA; abundance: many; v_gene: TRBV28; CDR3aa: CASSLGLEQFF; CDR3nt: TGTGCCAGCAGTCTAGGTCTTGAGCAGTTCTTC
j_gene: TRBJ2-7; d_gene: NA; abundance: NA; v_gene: TRBV5-4; CDR3aa: CASSLSFASYEQYF; CDR3nt: TGTGCCAGCAGCTTGTCTTTCGCCTCCTACGAGCAGTACTTC
j_gene: TRBJ2-1; d_gene: TRBD2; abundance: many; v_gene: TRBV20-1; CDR3aa: CSARVPLAGVNEQFF; CDR3nt: TGCAGTGCTAGAGTGCCACTAGCGGGAGTCAATGAGCAGTTCTTC
j_gene: TRBJ1-1; d_gene: TRBD1; abundance: NA; v_gene: TRBV3-1; CDR3aa: CASSQGGQGAPEAFF; CDR3nt: TGTGCCAGCAGCCAAGGCGGACAGGGGGCTCCTGAAGCTTTCTTT
j_gene: TRBJ2-1; d_gene: NA; abundance: NA; v_gene: TRBV14; CDR3aa: CASSLPPGSGYNEQFF; CDR3nt: TGTGCCAGCAGCCTACCCCCGGGGAGCGGATACAATGAGCAGTTCTTC
j_gene: TRBJ1-1; d_gene: NA; abundance: NA; v_gene: TRBV6-2/TRBV6-3; CDR3aa: CASSPRLGQVNTEAFF; CDR3nt: TGTGCCAGCAGTCCGCGGCTGGGGCAGGTGAACACTGAAGCTTTCTTT
j_gene: TRBJ2-1; d_gene: TRBD2; abundance: NA; v_gene: TRBV24-1; CDR3aa: CATSGTGGGNEQFF; CDR3nt: TGTGCCACCAGTGGTACGGGGGGGGGTAATGAGCAGTTCTTC
j_gene: TRBJ1-2; d_gene: NA; abundance: many; v_gene: TRBV5-5; CDR3aa: CASSPRTGPPTLGYTF; CDR3nt: TGTGCCAGCAGCCCCCGAACCGGGCCTCCTACCCTTGGCTACACCTTC
j_gene: TRBJ1-2; d_gene: TRBD1; abundance: once; v_gene: TRBV29-1; CDR3aa: CSVVPRDRGNYGYTF; CDR3nt: TGCAGCGTTGTTCCCCGCGACAGGGGAAACTATGGCTACACCTTC
j_gene: TRBJ2-7; d_gene: NA; abundance: few; v_gene: TRBV20-1; CDR3aa: CSASNPRDSTYEQYF; CDR3nt: TGCAGTGCTAGCAACCCCCGGGACTCGACCTACGAGCAGTACTTC
j_gene: TRBJ2-6; d_gene: NA; abundance: many; v_gene: TRBV6-5; CDR3aa: CASSYDSSYSGANVLTF; CDR3nt: TGTGCCAGCAGTTACGACAGCTCCTACTCTGGGGCCAACGTCCTGACTTTC
j_gene: TRBJ1-5; d_gene: NA; abundance: NA; v_gene: TRBV7-9; CDR3aa: CAISGVGVGNQPQHF; CDR3nt: TGTGCCATATCAGGTGTAGGGGTGGGCAATCAGCCCCAGCATTTT
j_gene: TRBJ2-1; d_gene: TRBD2; abundance: few; v_gene: TRBV18; CDR3aa: CASSPQGLVNEQFF; CDR3nt: TGTGCCAGCTCACCTCAGGGACTAGTCAATGAGCAGTTCTTC
j_gene: TRBJ2-7; d_gene: TRBD1; abundance: NA; v_gene: TRBV4-1; CDR3aa: CASSARTGLGYEQYF; CDR3nt: TGCGCCAGCAGCGCCCGGACAGGGTTGGGCTACGAGCAGTACTTC
j_gene: TRBJ2-1; d_gene: NA; abundance: NA; v_gene: TRBV7-9; CDR3aa: CASSSRDLTLHEQFF; CDR3nt: TGTGCCAGCAGCTCCCGGGACTTAACCTTGCATGAGCAGTTCTTC
j_gene: TRBJ2-7; d_gene: TRBD2; abundance: few; v_gene: TRBV10-1; CDR3aa: CASSWDYPGEQYF; CDR3nt: TGCGCCAGCAGCTGGGACTATCCGGGGGAGCAGTACTTC
j_gene: TRBJ1-4; d_gene: TRBD1; abundance: NA; v_gene: TRBV28; CDR3aa: CASSDTGGDEKLFF; CDR3nt: TGTGCCAGCAGCGACACAGGGGGGGATGAAAAACTGTTTTTT
j_gene: TRBJ2-5; d_gene: NA; abundance: NA; v_gene: TRBV24-1; CDR3aa: CATSDSQRGSETQYF; CDR3nt: TGTGCCACCAGTGATTCTCAAAGGGGATCAGAGACCCAGTACTTC
j_gene: TRBJ1-1; d_gene: NA; abundance: NA; v_gene: TRBV19; CDR3aa: CASRSKNTEAFF; CDR3nt: TGTGCCAGTCGATCAAAGAACACTGAAGCTTTCTTT
j_gene: TRBJ1-2; d_gene: TRBD1; abundance: few; v_gene: TRBV28; CDR3aa: CASSTGQGAYGYTF; CDR3nt: TGTGCCAGCAGCACAGGACAGGGGGCCTATGGCTACACCTTC
j_gene: TRBJ2-1; d_gene: NA; abundance: many; v_gene: TRBV20-1; CDR3aa: CSARVAREQFF; CDR3nt: TGCAGTGCTAGAGTAGCTCGGGAGCAGTTCTTC
j_gene: TRBJ1-3; d_gene: NA; abundance: NA; v_gene: TRBV6-1; CDR3aa: CASREYSGNTIYF; CDR3nt: TGTGCCAGCAGGGAGTACTCTGGAAACACCATATATTTT